The 20 T cell receptor beta chains below were found in one sample sequenced in a study of T cells and copy number aberrations in small-cell lung cancer. Clones were read by immunoSEQ multiplex PCR, and TCRdb kept only the in-frame ones, dropping some. The table records roughly 2,800 clones, less than 80% of them present only once. Sequencing input: normal tissue next to the tumor. These TCRs come from a man in his sixties with small cell lung cancer.

By share, this clone ranks as large (0.1 to 1%). Other DNA variants within this sample encode the same CDR3. This rearrangement joins TRBV11-2 to TRBJ1-5; no reliable D call. Germline V gene sequence: CDR1 SGHAT, CDR2 FQNNGV. Trimming removed 6 bases at V and 0 bases at J, with 9 bases between. The CDR3 is 14 residues long. The CDR3 bases are TGTGCCAGCAGTGGGTCCTATAGCAATCAGCCCCAGCATTTT. Amino acid sequence: CASSGSYSNQPQHF.

The rearrangement joins TRBV18 to TRBJ1-5; D ambiguous. Germline V gene sequence: CDR1 KGHSH, CDR2 LQKENI. V lost 2 bases to trimming and J lost 7 bases, with 12 bases between them. This CDR3 contains 14 residues. The CDR3, as DNA: TGTGCCAGCTCACCAGGACGGGGAGGCCAGCCCCAGCATTTT. Its protein is CASSPGRGGQPQHF.

This clone appeared a single time. The rearrangement links TRBV18 to TRBJ2-5; 9 nucleotides align to TRBD1. Germline V gives CDR1 KGHSH, CDR2 LQKENI. V was pared by 7 bases and J by 5 bases, with 5 bases of the junction left unmatched. The CDR3 spans 13 residues. CDR3 nucleotides: TGTGCCAGCTTCGGACAGGGGAGGGAGACCCAGTACTTC. Its protein product is CASFGQGRETQYF.

This clone was seen once. The CDR3 sequence is CASSPPSGRIHEQYF. DNA for the CDR3: TGTGCCAGCAGTCCGCCTAGCGGGAGAATCCACGAGCAGTACTTC. The chain uses TRBV27 and TRBJ2-7; 10 positions match TRBD2. The CDR3 length is 15 residues. J was trimmed by 5 bases and V by 5 bases; bases with no gene match: 9. Germline V lookup: CDR1 MNHEY, CDR2 SMNVEV (reference sequence).

This clone rates as large. The rearrangement joins TRBV14 to TRBJ2-7; D is unresolved. The length of the CDR3 is 13 residues. Trimming cost V 7 bases and J 0 bases, with 10 bases left between them. Per germline, CDR1 SGHDN and CDR2 FVKESK. The CDR3 is CASNGGSSYEQYF. In DNA, the CDR3 is TGTGCCAGCAACGGCGGCAGCTCCTACGAGCAGTACTTC.

This sequence joins TRBV5-1 and TRBJ2-7; no reliable D call. Trimming left V 0 bases short and J 3 bases short, with 4 bases between. Germline values: CDR1 SGHRS, CDR2 YFSETQ. The CDR3 totals 12 residues. The CDR3: CASSLGDYEQYF. DNA of the CDR3: TGCGCCAGCAGCTTGGGAGACTACGAGCAGTACTTC. The full variable domain, its missing parts supplied by reference TRBV5-1 and TRBJ2-7, is KAGVTQTPRYLIKTRGQQVTLSCSPISGHRSVSWYQQTPGQGLQFLFEYFSETQRNKGNFPGRFSGRQFSNSRSEMNVSTLELGDSALYLCASSLGDYEQYFGPGTRLTVT.

The V call is TRBV6-5, the J call TRBJ2-5, with TRBD2 matching over 16 bases. Germline trimming cut 4 bases from V and 5 bases from J; bases unmatched to any gene: 4. Germline V gene sequence: CDR1 MNHEY, CDR2 SVGAGI. There are 16 residues in the CDR3. The CDR3 DNA sequence: TGTGCCAGCAGTTGGGGACTAGCGGGGGGGCAGGAGACCCAGTACTTC. Amino acid sequence: CASSWGLAGGQETQYF.

This clone was observed a single time. V is TRBV5-1 and J is TRBJ2-2, with TRBD1 matching over 8 bases. Unmatched junction bases numbered 2, after V lost 3 bases and J lost 1 base. Per the germline V gene, CDR1 is SGHRS and CDR2 is YFSETQ. The CDR3 has 15 amino acids. The CDR3 bases are TGCGCCAGCAGCTCCGGGACAGGGAACACCGGGGAGCTGTTTTTT. Translating gives CASSSGTGNTGELFF.

V usage is TRBV13 and J usage is TRBJ2-3; 8 bases map to TRBD2. The V segment lost 3 bases and the J segment 1 base; nucleotides outside the gene matches: 6. The CDR3 loop spans 16 amino acids. CDR1 and CDR2 (germline): PRHDT, FYEKMQ (reference sequence). The CDR3 DNA reads as TGTGCCAGCAGCTTCGGAAGCGGGGGCGGCACAGATACGCAGTATTTT. It translates to CASSFGSGGGTDTQYF.

Comment on this clone: Compared with germline, one end of the junction differs, possibly owing to a read error. The chain uses TRBV7-7 and TRBJ2-5; D not certain. The CDR3 is 13 residues long. The germline V gene encodes CDR1 SSHAT and CDR2 FNYEAQ (reference sequence). The CDR3 reads CASSLGSQETQYF. CDR3 DNA: TGTGCTAGCAGCTTAGGGTCCCAAGAGACCCAGTACTTC.

CDR3 sequence (DNA): TGTGCCAGCAGCTCCTCCCTGGGCGGCCAAGAGACCCAGTACTTC. This codes for CASSSSLGGQETQYF. The rearrangement links TRBV11-2 to TRBJ2-5; D remains unclear. The CDR3 is made up of 15 amino acids. V was trimmed by 4 bases and J by 1 base, leaving 13 bases between them. The V gene's germline CDR1 is SGHAT and CDR2 FQNNGV.

The genes are TRBV28 and TRBJ1-5, with 11 positions matching TRBD1. Germline assignment: CDR1 MDHEN and CDR2 SYDVKM. Trimming cost V 2 bases and J 5 bases; bases outside gene matches: 5. This CDR3 contains 16 residues. CDR3: CASSLVGQGDHQPQHF. Written as DNA, the CDR3 is TGTGCCAGCAGTTTAGTGGGACAGGGGGATCATCAGCCCCAGCATTTT.

The J gene is TRBJ2-7, the V gene TRBV2, with TRBD2 identical over 7 bases. Germline loops: CDR1 SNHLY, CDR2 FYNNEI. The CDR3 has 13 residues. With 7 bases clipped from V and 6 bases from J, the junction kept 9 bases outside the gene matches. The CDR3 DNA sequence: TGTGCCAGCAACCAAGGGAGGGAAAGCGAGCAGTACTTC. It is translated as CASNQGRESEQYF.

The chain carries TRBV5-1 and TRBJ2-1; 10 positions agree with TRBD2. This CDR3 is 15 amino acids long. The J segment lost 5 bases and the V segment lost 2 bases, leaving 4 bases of the junction unmatched. Per the germline V gene, CDR1 is SGHRS and CDR2 is YFSETQ. DNA of the CDR3: TGCGCCAGCAGCTTACCCAGCGGGGGGGACAATGAGCAGTTCTTC. Encoded protein: CASSLPSGGDNEQFF. The variable domain in full, completed from reference TRBV5-1 and TRBJ2-1, reads KAGVTQTPRYLIKTRGQQVTLSCSPISGHRSVSWYQQTPGQGLQFLFEYFSETQRNKGNFPGRFSGRQFSNSRSEMNVSTLELGDSALYLCASSLPSGGDNEQFFGPGTRLTVL.

The CDR3 bases are TGCGCCAGCAGCCTGGAGGGGAGCTCCTACGAGCAGTACTTC. This translates into CASSLEGSSYEQYF. The chain carries TRBV4-1 and TRBJ2-7; weak D call: TRBD2 (6 bases). Per the germline V gene, CDR1 is MGHRA and CDR2 is YSYEKL. The CDR3 covers 14 residues. The V gene lost 4 bases and the J gene lost 0 bases, with 10 bases spanning the gap.

The V gene is TRBV14, the J gene TRBJ2-5; D tentatively reads TRBD1 or TRBD2 (5 bases each). The germline V gene encodes CDR1 SGHDN and CDR2 FVKESK. Trimming left V 1 base short and J 5 bases short, with 20 bases between. The CDR3 loop spans 17 amino acids. CDR3 in DNA: TGTGCCAGCAGCCAAGGTCTATTGTCCTCGTGGGGGGAGACCCAGTACTTC. It encodes CASSQGLLSSWGETQYF.

On this clone itself: One end of the junction varies from germline; a read error may be responsible. The chain links TRBV7-7 to TRBJ2-3; perhaps TRBD1 as D (7 bases). CDR1 and CDR2 from the germline V gene are SSHAT and FNYEAQ (reference sequence). This CDR3 has 17 residues. CDR3 sequence: CASSLGPRGESTDTQYF. CDR3 coding DNA: TGTGCTAGCAGCTTAGGCCCCAGGGGGGAGAGTACAGATACGCAGTATTTT. The full variable domain, rest sourced from reference TRBV7-7 and TRBJ2-3, is GAGVSQSPRYKVTKRGQDVTLRCDPISSHATLYWYQQALGQGPEFLTYFNYEAQPDKSGLPSDRFSAERPEGSISTLTIQRTEQRDSAMYRCASSLGPRGESTDTQYFGPGTRLTVL.

V is TRBV5-1 and J is TRBJ2-5; D might be TRBD2 (6 bases). The CDR3 has 15 residues. CDR1 is SGHRS, CDR2 YFSETQ, per germline. V lost 0 bases, J lost 2 bases, and 11 bases lay in between. CDR3 sequence: CASSLVSSEQETQYF. CDR3 nucleotides: TGCGCCAGCAGCTTGGTGTCTAGCGAGCAAGAGACCCAGTACTTC.

This chain uses TRBV9 with TRBJ2-2; D is possibly TRBD1 (7 bases). Germline CDR1 reads SGDLS; CDR2 reads YYNGEE. The CDR3 runs 16 residues. V shed 3 bases and J shed 3 bases, with 15 bases lying between them. The CDR3 DNA follows: TGTGCCAGCAGCGGCGACAGGGAGGCTTACACCGGGGAGCTGTTTTTT. It encodes CASSGDREAYTGELFF.

This clone was detected a few times. V and J are TRBV19 and TRBJ2-2; D is uncertain. CDR1 is LNHDA, CDR2 SQIVND, per germline (reference sequence). With 4 bases removed from V and 3 bases from J, the gap between germline ends came to 3 bases. The CDR3 extends over 12 amino acids. The CDR3 spells CASSSYTGELFF. In DNA form, the CDR3 reads TGTGCCAGTAGTAGTTACACCGGGGAGCTGTTTTTT.